These T cell receptor beta chains were read from a single sample in a study of control samples from healthy donors and cancer patients. Sequencing was performed with immunoSEQ multiplex PCR; in TCRdb, only in-frame clones are kept and a portion is missing. This sample carries about 75,000 clones, 90% to 95% of them seen once, and the ten largest clones take approximately 6%. The specimen was blood. The source of these receptors is a woman between 35 and 50 years old in good health. Both conserved end residues are trimmed from each CDR3. D genes are given only for firm matches.

V gene	D gene	J gene	CDR3 protein
TRBV18	NA	TRBJ1-1	ASSPGPTNTEAF
TRBV19	NA	TRBJ1-1	ASSIDRRTAEAF
TRBV2	NA	TRBJ1-2	ASSDPEANYGYT
TRBV28	NA	TRBJ1-4	ASSPRQATNEKLF
TRBV12-3/TRBV12-4	NA	TRBJ1-2	ASSLSQAGYT
TRBV28	NA	TRBJ1-5	ASSLSHQPQH
TRBV10-1	NA	TRBJ2-1	ASSEHSSGQISNEQF
TRBV4-1	NA	TRBJ2-5	ASSSGVGETQY
TRBV5-1	TRBD1	TRBJ1-4	ASSTGTGTTNEKLF
TRBV3-1/TRBV3-2	NA	TRBJ2-7	ASRQSSPGTPADYEQY
TRBV10-3	TRBD1	TRBJ1-1	AISAAGTGGTEAF
TRBV5-1	NA	TRBJ1-3	ASSSGPTQGGNTIY
TRBV9	NA	TRBJ2-6	ASSVTGTPSGANVLT
TRBV19	NA	TRBJ2-2	ASKPGASGELF
TRBV7-2	TRBD2	TRBJ2-1	ASSPPGFLAGYNEQF
TRBV2	NA	TRBJ1-5	ASRAGAAGNQPQH